The next 30 T cell receptor beta chains were all read from a single sample in a study of regulatory T cells in long-lasting Graves disease. Time point denoted: newly diagnosed GD, antithyroid drugs for less than 3 months. The TCR library was made from RNA extracted from PBMCs. Arm-PCR with iRepertoire HTBI primers amplified the CDR3 regions for these TCR beta libraries. TCRdb re-called the multiplex PCR reads with MiXCR, one entry per CDR3 protein. Of about 430,000 distinct CDR3 sequences in the sample, over 12% are singletons; the top ten hold about 8.2%. The same data also went into a second study, on T cells in Graves' hyperthyroidism and ophthalmopathy.

The sequencing used peripheral blood mononuclear cells (PBMCs), collected at new diagnosis, from a patient treated with antithyroid drugs. The receptors derive from a woman between 40 and 55 years old with Graves disease.

This clonotype appeared many times. The CDR3 DNA reads TGTGCCAGCAGTTTATCAGACACCGGGGAGCTGTTTTTT. Residues: CASSLSDTGELFF. V gene TRBV12-3 or TRBV12-4 combines with J gene TRBJ2-2; D not certain. Trimming left V 2 bases short and J 3 bases short, with 4 bases between. This CDR3 comprises 13 residues.

Of note for this clonotype: A much more abundant neighbour one base away suggests this may be a read error. J is TRBJ2-5 and V is TRBV27; tentatively, D is TRBD2 (5 bases). CDR3 length: 11 residues. CDR1 MNHEY and CDR2 SMNVEV come from the germline V gene (reference sequence). CDR3 residues: CARIHREIQYF. In DNA, the CDR3 is TGTGCCAGGATCCATAGGGAGATCCAGTACTTC.

This clonotype showed up many times. This chain connects TRBV12-3 or TRBV12-4 to TRBJ2-7; 9 nucleotides align to TRBD2. This CDR3 comprises 19 residues. The J segment lost 0 bases and the V segment lost 3 bases, leaving 15 bases of the junction unmatched. This CDR3 is CASSFRPSGVIKGSYEQYF. As DNA, the CDR3 is TGTGCCAGCAGTTTTAGGCCTAGCGGGGTGATTAAGGGCTCCTACGAGCAGTACTTC.

The J gene is TRBJ2-7, the V gene TRBV5-6, with 10 bases that match TRBD1. J gave up 7 bases and V 4 bases, and 8 bases lay outside the gene matches. Germline V gene sequence: CDR1 SGHDT, CDR2 YYEEEE. The CDR3 is 14 residues long. The CDR3 loop reads CASSRGQGTREQYF. CDR3 in DNA: TGTGCCAGCAGCAGGGGACAGGGGACAAGAGAGCAGTACTTC. Drawing the rest from reference TRBV5-6 and TRBJ2-7, the complete variable domain is DAGVTQSPTHLIKTRGQQVTLRCSPKSGHDTVSWYQQALGQGPQFIFQYYEEEERQRGNFPDRFSGHQFPNYSSELNVNALLLGDSALYLCASSRGQGTREQYFGPGTRLTVT.

The chain uses TRBV5-1 and TRBJ2-5; D may be TRBD1 (6 bases). The germline V gene has CDR1 SGHRS and CDR2 YFSETQ. The CDR3 length is 15 residues. With 4 bases removed from V and 5 bases from J, the gap between germline ends came to 18 bases. As DNA, the CDR3 is TGCGCCAGCAGCAACTACAACAGGGCTGGGGAGACCCAGTACTTC. Protein sequence: CASSNYNRAGETQYF.

This clonotype was counted at least ten times. The V and J genes are TRBV3-1 and TRBJ2-4; the D gene is possibly TRBD2 (6 bases). CDR3 length: 17 residues. The V end lost 1 base, the J end lost 1 base, and 14 bases lay between the germline ends. CDR1 and CDR2 (germline): LGHDT, YNNKEL (reference sequence). CDR3 region: CASSQGPGSPAKNIQYF. In DNA form, the CDR3 reads TGTGCCAGCAGCCAAGGCCCCGGGAGTCCGGCCAAAAACATTCAGTACTTC.

This clonotype occurred many times. The CDR3 sequence is CASSQAWQGAYEQYF. CDR3 bases: TGTGCCAGCAGCCAAGCGTGGCAGGGGGCCTACGAGCAGTACTTC. The V call is TRBV3-1, the J call TRBJ2-7; 7 nucleotides line up with TRBD1. The J segment lost 2 bases and the V segment lost 1 base, leaving 5 bases of the junction unmatched. Per germline, CDR1 LGHDT and CDR2 YNNKEL (reference sequence). The CDR3 totals 15 residues.

This clonotype appeared many times. The gene calls are TRBV10-3 and TRBJ1-1, with D possibly matching TRBD1 (6 bases). CDR3 length: 12 residues. Trimming took 6 bases from V and 8 from J, leaving 13 bases between them. CDR1 ENHRY and CDR2 SYGVKD come from the germline V gene. The CDR3 spells CAISLDRREAFF. Written as DNA, the CDR3 is TGTGCCATCAGCCTCGACAGGCGCGAAGCTTTCTTT.

The genes are TRBV30 and TRBJ2-7; D perhaps matches TRBD1 (5 bases). Germline CDR1 reads GTSNPN; CDR2 reads SVGIG (reference sequence). The CDR3 is made up of 15 amino acids. The germline V and J ends were trimmed by 0 bases and 0 bases, with 12 bases remaining between them. The CDR3 loop reads CAWSVSPRGSYEQYF. In DNA form, the CDR3 reads TGTGCCTGGAGTGTAAGTCCAAGGGGCTCCTACGAGCAGTACTTC.

In this sample, this clonotype turned up many times. A much bigger clone sits one base away, suggesting this may be a read error. The V call is TRBV7-9, the J call TRBJ2-7; D not certain. This CDR3 region has 12 residues. Germline V gives CDR1 SEHNR, CDR2 FQNEAQ (reference sequence). V lost 1 base, J lost 3 bases, and 4 bases lay in between. CDR3 nucleotides: TGTGCCAGCAGCTTAGAGGACTACGAGCAGTACTTC. Translating it yields CASSLEDYEQYF.

V gene TRBV24-1 combines with J gene TRBJ2-5; 9 bases fit TRBD1. With 4 bases clipped from V and 5 bases from J, the junction kept 10 bases outside the gene matches. CDR3 length: 16 amino acids. CDR1 is KGHDR and CDR2 is SFDVKD in the germline V gene. The CDR3 spells CATSDSGTGRLETQYF. The CDR3 coding sequence is TGTGCCACCAGTGACTCAGGGACAGGGAGGTTGGAGACCCAGTACTTC.

The chain combines TRBV30 with TRBJ2-1, with 10 bases that match TRBD2. V shed 3 bases, J shed 6 bases, and the junction held 2 bases outside the gene matches. The germline V gene encodes CDR1 GTSNPN and CDR2 SVGIG (reference sequence). The CDR3 length is 13 residues. The CDR3 is CAWRVAGGNEQFF. For the CDR3, the DNA is TGTGCCTGGAGAGTAGCGGGAGGCAATGAGCAGTTCTTC.

This clonotype has at least ten counts. The chain employs TRBV27 and TRBJ1-5; D remains ambiguous. Trimming stripped 1 base from V and 3 bases from J, with 7 bases between. The V gene's germline CDR1 is MNHEY and CDR2 SMNVEV (reference sequence). This CDR3 has 14 amino acids. CDR3 residues: CASSLLGFNQPQHF. Written as DNA, the CDR3 is TGTGCCAGCAGTTTATTAGGGTTCAATCAGCCCCAGCATTTT.

On this clonotype itself: A much larger clone differs from this one at a single base, so this may be a read error. The V and J genes are TRBV7-9 and TRBJ1-2; the D is unclear. V was trimmed by 5 bases and J by 4 bases, leaving 17 bases between them. The length of the CDR3 is 15 residues. The germline V gene encodes CDR1 SEHNR and CDR2 FQNEAQ (reference sequence). For the CDR3, the DNA is TGTGCCAGCAGCCCAAGGGCACAAGGGAGCTATGGCTACACCTTC. Translated, it gives CASSPRAQGSYGYTF.

This clonotype has more than one count but fewer than ten. The rearrangement joins TRBV9 to TRBJ2-5; D is ambiguous. The V gene's germline CDR1 is SGDLS and CDR2 YYNGEE. This CDR3 is built from 14 residues. Trimming pared 0 bases from V and 8 bases from J, leaving 14 bases between. CDR3 residues: CASSVENNGGTQYF. Written as DNA, the CDR3 is TGTGCCAGCAGCGTAGAGAACAACGGTGGCACCCAGTACTTC.

This chain connects TRBV6-1 to TRBJ2-5, with 9 bases that match TRBD2. V lost 7 bases and J lost 5; bases outside the gene matches: 14. The CDR3 runs 16 residues. The germline V gene has CDR1 MNHNS and CDR2 SASEGT. The CDR3 region is CASTQGRGGRVETQYF. CDR3 bases: TGTGCCAGCACTCAGGGAAGGGGCGGGAGGGTCGAGACCCAGTACTTC.

This clonotype was seen a handful of times. This sequence joins TRBV5-5 and TRBJ2-1; D gene unclear. The V gene's germline CDR1 is SGHKS and CDR2 YYEKEE (reference sequence). The V end was cut by 1 base, the J end by 4 bases, with 12 bases between. The length of the CDR3 is 15 residues. Here the CDR3 reads CASSLLVGSYNEQFF. The CDR3 DNA follows: TGTGCCAGCAGCTTGTTGGTAGGATCGTACAATGAGCAGTTCTTC.

This clonotype has a count of ten or more. The J gene is TRBJ2-4, the V gene TRBV18; D is unresolved. CDR1 and CDR2 from the germline V gene are KGHSH and LQKENI. The CDR3 has 14 residues. Between the trimmed V and J ends, which lost 6 bases and 5 bases, there was a span of 14 bases. The CDR3 loop is CASSPSGLQNIQYF. The CDR3 DNA reads as TGTGCCAGCTCTCCCTCGGGCCTTCAAAACATTCAGTACTTC.

The sample holds many counts of this clonotype. The rearrangement uses TRBV12-3 or TRBV12-4 and TRBJ2-2; possible D gene TRBD2, 6 bases. V gave up 5 bases and J gave up 5 bases, with 12 bases separating them. This CDR3 is 14 amino acids long. The CDR3 is CASSAGTPTGELFF. CDR3 in DNA: TGTGCCAGCAGTGCCGGGACTCCAACCGGGGAGCTGTTTTTT.

There are a few counts of this clonotype. The genes are TRBV30 and TRBJ1-5, with TRBD1 as a possible D gene (5 bases). Germline CDR1 GTSNPN, CDR2 SVGIG (reference sequence). Trimming stripped 1 base from V and 6 bases from J, with 16 bases between. This CDR3 has 15 amino acids. Written as DNA, the CDR3 is TGTGCCTGGAGTGGTGATAGGGATGGGGGTCAGCCCCAGCATTTT. It yields the protein CAWSGDRDGGQPQHF.

Regarding this clonotype: A much larger clone differs from this one at a single base, so this may be a read error. The V call is TRBV7-9, the J call TRBJ2-7; D may be TRBD1 (5 bases). The V and J ends lost 6 bases and 2 bases respectively, with 14 bases between them. Germline CDR1 is SEHNR and CDR2 is FQNEAQ (reference sequence). The CDR3 runs to 14 residues. CDR3 bases: TGTGCCAGCAGTGAAGGGGCAGGGCCCTACGAGCAGTACTTC. Protein sequence: CASSEGAGPYEQYF. The variable domain in full, completed from reference TRBV7-9 and TRBJ2-7, reads DTGVSQNPRHKITKRGQNVTFRCDPISEHNRLYWYRQTLGQGPEFLTYFQNEAQLEKSRLLSDRFSAERPKGSFSTLEIQRTEQGDSAMYLCASSEGAGPYEQYFGPGTRLTVT.

Many counts were recorded for this clonotype. The genes are TRBV5-1 and TRBJ2-3, with TRBD2 identical over 10 bases. Germline loops: CDR1 SGHRS, CDR2 YFSETQ. V was pared by 4 bases and J by 3 bases, with 8 bases of the junction left unmatched. The CDR3 is 16 residues long. CDR3 bases: TGCGCCAGCAGCCCCGGGCCTAGCGGGAGAACAGATACGCAGTATTTT. Translating gives CASSPGPSGRTDTQYF. Filled out from reference TRBV5-1 and TRBJ2-3, the complete variable domain reads KAGVTQTPRYLIKTRGQQVTLSCSPISGHRSVSWYQQTPGQGLQFLFEYFSETQRNKGNFPGRFSGRQFSNSRSEMNVSTLELGDSALYLCASSPGPSGRTDTQYFGPGTRLTVL.

The V call is TRBV28, the J call TRBJ2-7; weak D call: TRBD1 (5 bases). With 6 bases removed from V and 3 bases from J, the gap between germline ends came to 18 bases. The CDR3 length is 15 residues. Per germline, CDR1 MDHEN and CDR2 SYDVKM. The CDR3 sequence: CASRPSQGRGYEQYF. The CDR3 DNA reads as TGTGCCAGCAGACCCTCCCAGGGTAGGGGCTACGAGCAGTACTTC.

This clonotype was picked up a small number of times. The rearrangement uses TRBV28 and TRBJ1-1; TRBD1 is a possible D gene (5 bases). The length of the CDR3 is 14 residues. Deletions cut 8 bases from V and 0 bases from J, with 13 bases between. Germline V gene lookup returns CDR1 MDHEN and CDR2 SYDVKM. The CDR3 coding sequence is TGTGCCAGCTGTGTCACAGGCCTGAACACTGAAGCTTTCTTT. It translates to CASCVTGLNTEAFF.

This clonotype was detected ten times or more. The chain joins TRBV14 to TRBJ2-3; 8 bases line up with TRBD1. Trimming took 0 bases from V and 9 from J; bases not matched to a gene: 5. The CDR3 consists of 14 residues. Germline assignment: CDR1 SGHDN and CDR2 FVKESK. The CDR3 sequence: CASSQDLGQGTQYF. The CDR3 DNA is TGTGCCAGCAGCCAAGATCTTGGACAGGGAACGCAGTATTTT.

The table lists this clonotype with many counts. V and J are TRBV6-5 and TRBJ2-1; D remains unclear. Trimming took off 2 bases at V and 4 bases at J, with 12 bases between the two ends. From germline, CDR1 is MNHEY and CDR2 SVGAGI. The CDR3 runs to 15 residues. In DNA, the CDR3 is TGTGCCAGCAGTTACGTTGGCGGAGCTTACAATGAGCAGTTCTTC. Protein: CASSYVGGAYNEQFF.

In this sample, this clonotype turned up many times. The V and J genes are TRBV27 and TRBJ2-2; D uncertain. This CDR3 spans 12 amino acids. Trimming pared 1 base from V and 6 bases from J, leaving 3 bases between. Germline CDR1 MNHEY, CDR2 SMNVEV (reference sequence). CDR3 bases: TGTGCCAGCAGTTTATATTCCGGGGAGCTGTTTTTT. Its translation: CASSLYSGELFF.

This clonotype came up many times. The chain recombines TRBV28 with TRBJ2-1, with TRBD2 matching 15 bases. The CDR3 is 19 residues long. Trimming removed 5 bases from V and 0 bases from J; junction bases left unmatched: 8. In germline, CDR1 is MDHEN, CDR2 SYDVKM. The CDR3 is CASSPWTSGRGFSYNEQFF. DNA of the CDR3: TGTGCCAGCAGTCCCTGGACTAGCGGGAGGGGATTCTCCTACAATGAGCAGTTCTTC.

In its sample, this clonotype was seen a few times. This rearrangement joins TRBV24-1 to TRBJ2-3, with 14 bases aligning to TRBD2. The germline CDR1 and CDR2 sequences are KGHDR and SFDVKD. The CDR3 covers 16 residues. J was trimmed by 4 bases and V by 6 bases; bases with no gene match: 5. CDR3 sequence: CATSRTSGRRSDTQYF. As DNA, the CDR3 is TGTGCCACCAGTAGGACTAGCGGGAGGAGGTCAGATACGCAGTATTTT.

This clonotype was counted ten times or more. The chain carries TRBV28 and TRBJ2-5; 10 bases map to TRBD2. Looked up from germline, CDR1 is MDHEN and CDR2 is SYDVKM. After removal of 10 bases from V and 5 bases from J, the junction contained 19 bases not matched to a gene. This CDR3 is 17 amino acids long. The CDR3 sequence is CATSPLRSGRGVETQYF. The CDR3 DNA follows: TGTGCCACCAGCCCCTTGAGAAGCGGGAGGGGAGTTGAGACCCAGTACTTC.